Presented here are 21 T cell receptor beta chains from one specimen sequenced in a study of cytomegalovirus exposure and HLA in healthy donors. The protocol was immunoSEQ multiplex PCR, while the TCRdb copy is restricted to in-frame clones and leaves out a portion. The repertoire consists of about 360,000 clones, with about nine tenths occurring once and the leading ten covering 0.83%. Specimen: PBMCs. The receptors were sampled from a woman between 18 and 29 years old in good health and CMV-seronegative.

The chain is built from TRBV7-9 and TRBJ2-7; 7 bases are a match to TRBD1. This CDR3 contains 14 residues. Germline V gene sequence: CDR1 SEHNR, CDR2 FQNEAQ (reference sequence). V was clipped by 1 base and J by 6 bases; unmatched bases: 6. CDR3 region: CASSLGQGRPEQYF. The CDR3 nucleotides are TGTGCCAGCAGCTTAGGACAGGGCCGCCCCGAGCAGTACTTC. Variable domain in full (rest from reference TRBV7-9 and TRBJ2-7): DTGVSQNPRHKITKRGQNVTFRCDPISEHNRLYWYRQTLGQGPEFLTYFQNEAQLEKSRLLSDRFSAERPKGSFSTLEIQRTEQGDSAMYLCASSLGQGRPEQYFGPGTRLTVT.

The chain is built from TRBV27 and TRBJ2-1; tentatively, D is TRBD2 (5 bases). CDR1 MNHEY and CDR2 SMNVEV come from the germline V gene (reference sequence). V was pared by 6 bases and J by 10 bases, with 22 bases between. CDR3 length: 15 residues. The CDR3 DNA reads as TGTGCCAGCAGCGAACCGGGCGGACGGGGATACGAGCAGTTCTTC. It codes for CASSEPGGRGYEQFF.

The chain links TRBV27 to TRBJ2-2, with 7 bases lining up with TRBD2. Germline lookup yields CDR1 MNHEY and CDR2 SMNVEV (reference sequence). J lost 7 bases, V lost 5 bases, and 10 bases had no gene match. This CDR3 comprises 15 residues. In DNA form, the CDR3 reads TGTGCCAGCAGTCCCGGCCCTAGCGGAAGCGGGGAGCTGTTTTTT. Residues: CASSPGPSGSGELFF.

This clone was seen more than once but under ten times. The chain uses TRBV2 and TRBJ2-2; TRBD1 matches 10 bases. The V gene's germline CDR1 is SNHLY and CDR2 FYNNEI. The ends lost 5 bases at V and 5 bases at J; junction bases unmatched: 5. This CDR3 spans 15 amino acids. This CDR3 is CASSPRTGGTGELFF. The CDR3 DNA is TGTGCCAGCAGTCCTAGGACAGGGGGAACCGGGGAGCTGTTTTTT. The full variable domain, with the rest looked up from reference TRBV2 and TRBJ2-2, is EPEVTQTPSHQVTQMGQEVILRCVPISNHLYFYWYRQILGQKVEFLVSFYNNEISEKSEIFDDQFSVERPDGSNFTLKIRSTKLEDSAMYFCASSPRTGGTGELFFGEGSRLTVL.

The V and J genes are TRBV14 and TRBJ1-1, with D unclear. Germline V gives CDR1 SGHDN, CDR2 FVKESK. There are 13 residues in the CDR3. V was pared by 4 bases and J by 2 bases, with 8 bases between. The CDR3 nucleotides are TGTGCCAGCAGCCGGAGGGTAAACACTGAAGCTTTCTTT. Residues: CASSRRVNTEAFF.

In its sample, this clone was seen a few times. The J gene is TRBJ2-7, the V gene TRBV2; 9 bases match TRBD1. Germline V gives CDR1 SNHLY, CDR2 FYNNEI. The V gene end was trimmed by 8 bases and the J gene end by 0 bases; junction bases not matched to a gene: 5. The CDR3 is 14 residues long. The chain's CDR3 is CASSDRGLSYEQYF. DNA for the CDR3: TGTGCCAGCTCGGACAGGGGCCTCTCCTACGAGCAGTACTTC.

To note about this clone: This CDR3 is also generated by other DNA sequences in the sample. The chain joins TRBV30 to TRBJ1-1; D unresolved. This CDR3 spans 13 amino acids. Trimming left V 1 base short and J 0 bases short, with 6 bases between. CDR1 is GTSNPN and CDR2 is SVGIG in the germline V gene (reference sequence). The DNA of the CDR3 is TGTGCCTGGAGTGAATATATGAACACTGAAGCTTTCTTT. It yields the protein CAWSEYMNTEAFF. Based on the CDR3 plus reference TRBV30 and TRBJ1-1, the full variable domain is SQTIHQWPATLVQPVGSPLSLECTVEGTSNPNLYWYRQAAGRGLQLLFYSVGIGQISSEVPQNLSASRPQDRQFILSSKKLLLSDSGFYLCAWSEYMNTEAFFGQGTRLTVV.

This clone was counted once. CDR3 sequence (DNA): TGCGCCAGCAGCTTGGGGGGACACTTGAACACTGAAGCTTTCTTT. Its translation: CASSLGGHLNTEAFF. The chain couples TRBV5-1 to TRBJ1-1, with D tentatively TRBD1 (6 bases). V was clipped by 0 bases and J by 0 bases, with 9 bases between them. Germline loops: CDR1 SGHRS, CDR2 YFSETQ. This CDR3 region has 15 residues.

A word on this clone: This sample also contains other DNA sequences that code for the same CDR3. The chain has TRBV2 and TRBJ2-5, with 8 bases fitting TRBD2. CDR1 and CDR2 from the germline V gene are SNHLY and FYNNEI. The CDR3 loop spans 14 amino acids. J lost 2 bases, V lost 5 bases, and 4 bases had no gene match. For the CDR3, the DNA is TGTGCCAGCAGTTTTGGACTAGCTCAAGAGACCCAGTACTTC. Its protein is CASSFGLAQETQYF.

The rearrangement joins TRBV9 to TRBJ2-5, with 9 bases that match TRBD2. This CDR3 spans 16 amino acids. V lost 3 bases and J lost 3; bases outside the gene matches: 9. Per germline, CDR1 SGDLS and CDR2 YYNGEE. The CDR3 DNA reads TGTGCCAGCAGCGCATCCGGGGGACTAGCCAAAGAGACCCAGTACTTC. Translating gives CASSASGGLAKETQYF.

This chain uses TRBV27 with TRBJ2-7, with a possible D match to TRBD2 (7 bases). This CDR3 has 15 residues. Trimming pared 1 base from V and 4 bases from J, leaving 14 bases between. Germline CDR1 reads MNHEY; CDR2 reads SMNVEV (reference sequence). CDR3 in DNA: TGTGCCAGCAGTTTATATCGGGGGGACAATTACGAGCAGTACTTC. Translation: CASSLYRGDNYEQYF.

This chain connects TRBV18 to TRBJ2-5, with 8 bases matching TRBD1. J lost 3 bases, V lost 4 bases, and 4 bases had no gene match. Looked up from germline, CDR1 is KGHSH and CDR2 is LQKENI. The CDR3 is 14 amino acids. CDR3 amino acids: CASSRGQAEETQYF. In nucleotides, the CDR3 is TGTGCCAGCTCACGGGGACAGGCCGAAGAGACCCAGTACTTC.

V is TRBV6-5 and J is TRBJ2-3; 8 bases map to TRBD1. The CDR3 sequence is 15 residues long. The germline V gene has CDR1 MNHEY and CDR2 SVGAGI. The V gene end was trimmed by 2 bases and the J gene end by 4 bases; junction bases not matched to a gene: 5. CDR3 DNA: TGTGCCAGCAGTTACCAGGGGGCCGGGGCAGATACGCAGTATTTT. This translates into CASSYQGAGADTQYF.

This rearrangement joins TRBV7-6 to TRBJ1-2; D uncertain. Trimming removed 5 bases from V and 4 bases from J, with 14 bases in between. The germline gives CDR1 SGHVS, CDR2 FNYEAQ. The CDR3 has 14 amino acids. Here the CDR3 DNA reads TGTGCCAGCAGCCCGGGGAGAACTGGCTATGGCTACACCTTC. This translates into CASSPGRTGYGYTF.

CDR3 in DNA: TGTGCCAGCAGGGATTATCGGGACAGGGGGGCCTACGAGCAGTACTTC. Translation: CASRDYRDRGAYEQYF. The chain couples TRBV28 to TRBJ2-7; TRBD1 aligns across 11 bases. Trimming took 6 bases from V and 2 from J; bases not matched to a gene: 9. The germline V gene encodes CDR1 MDHEN and CDR2 SYDVKM. The CDR3 length is 16 residues.

This chain links TRBV7-9 with TRBJ1-1, with D possibly TRBD1 on 6 matching bases. CDR3 length: 14 amino acids. Trimming removed 7 bases from V and 4 bases from J, with 16 bases in between. Germline-derived CDR1 and CDR2 are SEHNR and FQNEAQ (reference sequence). The CDR3 here is CASNPQGLGTEAFF. CDR3 DNA: TGTGCCAGCAACCCGCAGGGGCTAGGCACTGAAGCTTTCTTT.

This chain joins TRBV4-1 and TRBJ1-6, with 7 bases fitting TRBD1. The trim removed 3 bases at V and 14 bases at J, leaving 10 bases unmatched. Per germline, CDR1 MGHRA and CDR2 YSYEKL. The CDR3 is 14 amino acids. CDR3 coding DNA: TGCGCCAGCAGCCAGGGATTACAGGGGATCACCCTCCACTTT. Its translation: CASSQGLQGITLHF.

The chain uses TRBV2 and TRBJ2-1; 7 bases fit TRBD2. J lost 2 bases, V lost 6 bases, and 16 bases had no gene match. The germline CDR1 and CDR2 sequences are SNHLY and FYNNEI. This CDR3 region has 18 residues. CDR3 region: CASREPPHTGGAYNEQFF. CDR3 nucleotide sequence: TGTGCCAGCAGGGAGCCACCGCACACTGGGGGGGCCTACAATGAGCAGTTCTTC.

The chain carries TRBV6-1 and TRBJ1-2, with D possibly matching TRBD1 (5 bases). V was cut by 3 bases and J by 4 bases, with 15 bases left in between. The V gene's germline CDR1 is MNHNS and CDR2 SASEGT. The CDR3 sequence is 15 residues long. Written as DNA, the CDR3 is TGTGCCAGCAGTGAGCAGGGAAAGGGGCCCTATGGCTACACCTTC. Its translation: CASSEQGKGPYGYTF.

The genes are TRBV6-5 and TRBJ2-1; D possibly corresponds to TRBD1 (6 bases). The germline V gene encodes CDR1 MNHEY and CDR2 SVGAGI. The CDR3 is 13 residues long. The V end was cut by 6 bases, the J end by 7 bases, with 13 bases between. The CDR3 coding sequence is TGTGCCAGCAGAGGAACAGGGCAGAATGAGCAGTTCTTC. Amino acids: CASRGTGQNEQFF.

The gene calls are TRBV6-1 and TRBJ1-2; D possibly corresponds to TRBD1 (5 bases). The CDR3 runs 14 residues. CDR1 is MNHNS and CDR2 is SASEGT in the germline V gene. Trimming removed 0 bases from V and 5 bases from J, with 10 bases in between. The CDR3 sequence is CASSEAWAGYGYTF. The CDR3 DNA reads TGTGCCAGCAGTGAAGCGTGGGCAGGGTATGGCTACACCTTC.